What follows are 16 T cell receptor beta chains derived from one specimen sequenced in a study of spatial heterogeneity in lung cancer. As for time point: sample taken at primary tumor resection. Unsorted whole RNA of tumor, nontumor lung or frozen PBMC was sequenced. TCRdb independently ran MiXCR on the 5' RACE reads; one entry per CDR3 protein. The table shows roughly 40,000 distinct CDR3 sequences, with approximately 6.8% occurring only once. The sequences come from PBMCs, collected at surgery. These receptors were collected from a female donor with early-stage non-small cell lung cancer.

This clonotype was counted at least ten times. The V gene is TRBV24-1, the J gene TRBJ2-1, with D unclear. Deletions cut 2 bases from V and 7 bases from J, with 2 bases between. CDR1 is KGHDR, CDR2 SFDVKD, per germline. This CDR3 has 11 residues. CDR3 amino acids: CATSDYNEQFF. CDR3 in DNA: TGTGCCACCAGTGATTATAATGAGCAGTTCTTC.

The chain uses TRBV18 and TRBJ1-1; 10 bases map to TRBD1. Germline CDR1 KGHSH, CDR2 LQKENI. The CDR3 contains 14 residues. V trimming: 3 bases; J trimming: 7 bases; junction bases outside the gene matches: 5. The CDR3 nucleotides read TGTGCCAGCTCACCGAGACAGGGGGCGGGTGAAGCTTTCTTT. Its translation: CASSPRQGAGEAFF.

This clonotype was detected many times. The chain has TRBV29-1 and TRBJ2-5; 10 bases map to TRBD1. In germline, CDR1 is SQVTM, CDR2 ANQGSEA. J gave up 5 bases and V 6 bases, and 15 bases lay outside the gene matches. The CDR3 has 16 amino acids. The CDR3 here is CSVPLDGQGVGETQYF. In nucleotides, the CDR3 is TGCAGCGTACCCCTAGATGGACAGGGGGTTGGGGAGACCCAGTACTTC.

The chain has TRBV2 and TRBJ1-1, with a weak D call TRBD1 (5 bases). Germline V CDR1 and CDR2: SNHLY, FYNNEI. The CDR3 runs to 15 residues. The V and J ends lost 6 bases and 6 bases respectively, with 20 bases between them. As DNA, the CDR3 is TGTGCCAGCAGGGCCCAGGGAGGGGCGTTCGCTGAAGCTTTCTTT. Its protein is CASRAQGGAFAEAFF.

This clonotype has a handful of counts. This sequence joins TRBV6-2 or TRBV6-3 and TRBJ1-5, with a tentative D call TRBD1 (6 bases). Trimming left V 4 bases short and J 1 base short, with 17 bases between. The germline V gene has CDR1 MNHEY and CDR2 SVGEGT. CDR3 length equals 17 residues. In DNA form, the CDR3 reads TGTGCCAGCAGTTCCTCCTGGGACATTGGAAGCAATCAGCCCCAGCATTTT. This gives the protein CASSSSWDIGSNQPQHF.

This clonotype was seen repeatedly, ten times or more. The rearrangement uses TRBV14 and TRBJ2-1; 10 bases match TRBD2. The V gene end was trimmed by 4 bases and the J gene end by 5 bases; junction bases not matched to a gene: 8. CDR1 and CDR2 (germline): SGHDN, FVKESK. The length of the CDR3 is 16 residues. CDR3 nucleotide sequence: TGTGCCAGCAGCCCAGTTAGCGGGGGGCTTCACAATGAGCAGTTCTTC. It specifies CASSPVSGGLHNEQFF.

At least ten counts were recorded for this clonotype. The genes are TRBV20-1 and TRBJ1-1; 7 bases match TRBD1. Germline V lookup: CDR1 DFQATT, CDR2 SNEGSKA (reference sequence). The J segment lost 2 bases and the V segment lost 8 bases, leaving 11 bases of the junction unmatched. The CDR3 sequence is 14 residues long. CDR3 nucleotide sequence: TGCAGTCGGACAGGTCAGCTAGGAAACACTGAAGCTTTCTTT. It yields the protein CSRTGQLGNTEAFF.

The sample holds a few counts of this clonotype. This chain links TRBV6-2 or TRBV6-3 with TRBJ2-7; D unresolved. The CDR3 covers 14 residues. Per germline, CDR1 MNHEY and CDR2 SVGEGT. Trimming removed 2 bases at V and 3 bases at J, with 11 bases between. The CDR3 sequence: CASSYPDGYYEQYF. Here the CDR3 DNA reads TGTGCCAGCAGTTACCCCGACGGATACTACGAGCAGTACTTC.

This clonotype was recorded at least ten times. This chain connects TRBV3-1 to TRBJ1-6; TRBD1 agrees at 9 bases. The germline V gene has CDR1 LGHDT and CDR2 YNNKEL (reference sequence). This CDR3 is 13 amino acids long. With 4 bases clipped from V and 11 bases from J, the junction kept 3 bases outside the gene matches. CDR3 region: CASSPDRGAPLHF. CDR3 in DNA: TGTGCCAGCAGCCCGGACAGGGGCGCACCCCTCCACTTT. Combining the CDR3 with reference TRBV3-1 and TRBJ1-6 gives the whole variable domain DTAVSQTPKYLVTQMGNDKSIKCEQNLGHDTMYWYKQDSKKFLKIMFSYNNKELIINETVPNRFSPKSPDKAHLNLHINSLELGDSAVYFCASSPDRGAPLHFGNGTRLTVT.

This clonotype was observed a handful of times. This chain joins TRBV7-9 and TRBJ1-4, with D tentatively TRBD1 (6 bases). Between the trimmed V and J ends, which lost 5 bases and 2 bases, there was a span of 9 bases. CDR3 length: 14 residues. Germline assignment: CDR1 SEHNR and CDR2 FQNEAQ (reference sequence). In DNA, the CDR3 is TGTGCCAGCAGCGCAACAGGGACTAATGAAAAACTGTTTTTT. Amino acids: CASSATGTNEKLFF.

V usage is TRBV27 and J usage is TRBJ1-4, with a weak D call TRBD1 (5 bases). V lost 2 bases and J lost 3, with 13 bases in between. The germline gives CDR1 MNHEY, CDR2 SMNVEV (reference sequence). The CDR3 spans 16 residues. CDR3 protein: CASSLNIGAANEKLFF. In DNA form, the CDR3 reads TGTGCCAGCAGTTTAAATATCGGGGCAGCTAATGAAAAACTGTTTTTT.

This clonotype turned up a few times. The chain is built from TRBV2 and TRBJ1-2; D not certain. Germline V gives CDR1 SNHLY, CDR2 FYNNEI. Trimming removed 3 bases at V and 8 bases at J, with 16 bases between. The CDR3 contains 14 residues. CDR3: CASSETDLGSGYTF. CDR3 nucleotide sequence: TGTGCCAGCAGTGAGACTGATCTCGGCTCCGGCTACACCTTC.

This clonotype was counted many times. V gene TRBV10-3 combines with J gene TRBJ2-1, with D perhaps TRBD2 (6 bases). The CDR3 runs 14 residues. Germline V lookup: CDR1 ENHRY, CDR2 SYGVKD. Trimming left V 8 bases short and J 0 bases short, with 11 bases between. This CDR3 reads CAIRDGSSYNEQFF. DNA of the CDR3: TGTGCCATCCGGGACGGGAGCTCCTACAATGAGCAGTTCTTC.

This clonotype was seen only a few times. CDR3 protein: CASGKDSLNQPQHF. The CDR3 nucleotides are TGTGCCAGCGGAAAGGACAGCCTTAATCAGCCCCAGCATTTT. The chain carries TRBV19 and TRBJ1-5; D may be TRBD1 (6 bases). The CDR3 sequence is 14 residues long. Germline loops: CDR1 LNHDA, CDR2 SQIVND (reference sequence). V lost 9 bases and J lost 4, with 16 bases in between. The complete variable domain, with remaining parts taken from reference TRBV19 and TRBJ1-5, reads DGGITQSPKYLFRKEGQNVTLSCEQNLNHDAMYWYRQDPGQGLRLIYYSQIVNDFQKGDIAEGYSVSREKKESFPLTVTSAQKNPTAFYLCASGKDSLNQPQHFGDGTRLSIL.

This clonotype has a count of ten or more. This chain connects TRBV4-1 to TRBJ1-1; no clear D. The V gene's germline CDR1 is MGHRA and CDR2 YSYEKL. This CDR3 has 17 residues. Trimming removed 0 bases at V and 3 bases at J, with 17 bases between. The chain's CDR3 is CASSQDGPSGHDTEAFF. The CDR3 DNA reads as TGCGCCAGCAGCCAAGATGGGCCCTCCGGGCATGACACTGAAGCTTTCTTT.

The chain recombines TRBV12-3 or TRBV12-4 with TRBJ1-3, with TRBD1 matching 7 bases. The CDR3 is made up of 14 amino acids. Unmatched junction bases numbered 4, after V lost 6 bases and J lost 2 bases. The CDR3 region has the DNA TGTGCCAGCAGACCGGGACAGACTGGAAACACCATATATTTT. Protein sequence: CASRPGQTGNTIYF.